These T cell receptor beta chains were read from a single sample in a study of graft-versus-host responses after intestinal transplantation. Sequencing was performed with immunoSEQ multiplex PCR; in TCRdb, only in-frame clones are kept and a portion is missing. Counted here are almost 30,000 clones, over 60% occurring once; the ten biggest clones make up 3% to 3.5%. Specimen: ileum tissue, collected 98 days after intestinal transplantation. Receptors were obtained from a human patient who received an intestinal transplant, so some T cells may come from the graft donor. Each CDR3 is given with its conserved first and last residue. A D gene is named only where the DNA matches it firmly. Size tells how often a clone was seen (once, few, many) or the class of an expanded clone, and some rows leave it out.

d_gene,abundance,j_gene,v_gene,CDR3nt,CDR3aa
-,-,TRBJ1-1,TRBV7-9,TGTGCCAGCAACCAGGTCCCGAACACTGAAGCTTTCTTT,CASNQVPNTEAFF
TRBD1,-,TRBJ1-5,TRBV2,TGTGCCAGCATGGAGGAGGGGGCAGGACAGCCCCAGCATTTT,CASMEEGAGQPQHF
TRBD2,-,TRBJ2-1,TRBV5-4,TGTGCCAGCAGCCTAGCGGGGAGCTCCTACAATGAGCAGTTCTTC,CASSLAGSSYNEQFF
-,few,TRBJ1-3,TRBV10-2,TGCGCCAGCAGGGCCCTGGTGGGGGACTCTGGAAACACCATATATTTT,CASRALVGDSGNTIYF
-,-,TRBJ2-7,TRBV27,TGTGCCAGCAGTAAGACAGACTCCTACGAGCAGTACTTC,CASSKTDSYEQYF
-,-,TRBJ1-2,TRBV5-1,TGCGCCAGCAGCATCCGTCTGAACTATGGCTACACCTTC,CASSIRLNYGYTF
-,few,TRBJ2-7,TRBV19,TGTGCCAGTAGTATAGTTGCCAGGAGGTTCGACGAGCAGTACTTC,CASSIVARRFDEQYF
-,once,TRBJ2-2,TRBV27,TGTGCCAGCAGTGGACAGAACACCGGGGAGCTGTTTTTT,CASSGQNTGELFF
-,-,TRBJ1-3,TRBV13,TGTGCCAGCAGCTTAGAAGCCGGGGTCGGAAACACCATATATTTT,CASSLEAGVGNTIYF
-,-,TRBJ2-1,TRBV29-1,TGCAGCGTTGAGGGTGTCCCACAATACAATGAGCAGTTCTTC,CSVEGVPQYNEQFF
-,-,TRBJ1-2,TRBV4-1,TGCGCCAGCAGCCAAGTCCCCTCGGGGGCAGGCTATGGCTACACCTTC,CASSQVPSGAGYGYTF
-,-,TRBJ1-1,TRBV10-2,TGCGCCAGCAGTGAGTTTGGAGGGTGGGACACTGAAGCTTTCTTT,CASSEFGGWDTEAFF
-,once,TRBJ2-3,TRBV1,TGCACCAGCAGCCAAGATCGGCTGCCAGATACGCAGTATTTT,CTSSQDRLPDTQYF
-,-,TRBJ2-6,TRBV2,TGTGCCAGCGTTGTAGGAGGCTCTGGGGCCAACGTCCTGACTTTC,CASVVGGSGANVLTF
-,-,TRBJ2-3,TRBV29-1,TGCAGCGTTGAATGGGGGGGACAGACTAGTACAGATACGCAGTATTTT,CSVEWGGQTSTDTQYF
-,-,TRBJ1-2,TRBV11-2,TGTGCCAGCAGCCCTAGCTTGGAGCCCTTAGCTAACTATGGCTACACCTTC,CASSPSLEPLANYGYTF
-,-,TRBJ2-7,TRBV7-2,TGTGCCAGCAGCCCGCTAGCGCACCCCTACGAGCAGTACTTC,CASSPLAHPYEQYF
TRBD1,-,TRBJ1-6,TRBV10-3,TGTGCCATACAAACAGGGGATTCACCCCTCCACTTT,CAIQTGDSPLHF
-,-,TRBJ1-1,TRBV11-2,TGTGCCAGCAGCCCACAGTGGAACACTGAAGCTTTCTTT,CASSPQWNTEAFF
TRBD2,-,TRBJ2-3,TRBV7-6,TGTGCCAGCAGCTCTCGGACTAGCGGGGGCGGAGATACGCAGTATTTT,CASSSRTSGGGDTQYF
-,-,TRBJ1-2,TRBV29-1,TGCAGCGTTGTAAATCCAGGGTTCTATGGCTACACCTTC,CSVVNPGFYGYTF
-,-,TRBJ2-2,TRBV13,TGTGCCAGCAGCTTGGCAGGCCCCACCGGGGAGCTGTTTTTT,CASSLAGPTGELFF
TRBD1,-,TRBJ2-1,TRBV6-1,TGTGCCAGCAGAAGGGGGCACTTGGACAATGAGCAGTTCTTC,CASRRGHLDNEQFF
-,-,TRBJ1-5,TRBV6-5,TGTGCCAGCAGCCAGGGAAGCAATCAGCCCCAGCATTTT,CASSQGSNQPQHF
TRBD1,-,TRBJ1-5,TRBV7-8,TGTGCCAGCAGTCTATTCTGGGACAGGGGGGGAGGGAGGCAGCCCCAGCATTTT,CASSLFWDRGGGRQPQHF
TRBD1,-,TRBJ2-2,TRBV5-1,TGCGCCAGCAGTCCGGGACAGGGGGCCGGGGAGCTGTTTTTT,CASSPGQGAGELFF
-,-,TRBJ2-1,TRBV19,TGTGCCAGTAGGGTCGGGCTTGCTAGCAATGAGCAGTTCTTC,CASRVGLASNEQFF